This is a list of T cell receptor beta chains from one sample in a study of Graves' ophthalmopathy and Graves' hyperthyroidism. TCRdb called the multiplex PCR reads again in MiXCR, with one record for every CDR3 protein. The repertoire holds about 620,000 distinct CDR3 sequences, 20% to 25% seen once, with roughly 6.9% in the top ten. The specimen was peripheral blood. The receptors derive from a woman aged 18-30 years with stable Graves' hyperthyroidism. Some clones in this sample may be carry-over from other donors' samples. The CDR3 runs from the conserved cysteine through the conserved F or W.

J: TRBJ2-7; V: TRBV12-3/TRBV12-4; length: 11; CDR3: CASSYGPEQYF
J: TRBJ1-2; V: TRBV29-1; length: 14; CDR3: CSVEWKTAYYGYTF
J: TRBJ2-2; V: TRBV12-3/TRBV12-4; length: 18; CDR3: CASSSPQWGLVGTGELFF
J: TRBJ2-7; V: TRBV7-2; length: 13; CDR3: CASRPGTGYEQYF
J: TRBJ1-5; V: TRBV30; length: 13; CDR3: CAWSSGSNQPQHF
J: TRBJ2-7; V: TRBV6-1; length: 15; CDR3: CASSGELAGGYEQYF
J: TRBJ2-2; V: TRBV7-3; length: 19; CDR3: CASSLTAPLTGANTGELFF
J: TRBJ1-1; V: TRBV12-3/TRBV12-4; length: 15; CDR3: CASTQRTAMSTEAFF
J: TRBJ1-2; V: TRBV10-3; length: 14; CDR3: CAISDSGSNYGYTF
J: TRBJ2-2; V: TRBV28; length: 14; CDR3: CASSLVQGPGELFF
J: TRBJ2-5; V: TRBV19; length: 17; CDR3: CASSSPPTAGARETQYF
J: TRBJ1-2; V: TRBV6-1; length: 13; CDR3: CASRETVYYGYTF
J: TRBJ1-2; V: TRBV28; length: 14; CDR3: CASSLTYRHYGYTF
J: TRBJ1-2; V: TRBV7-6; length: 16; CDR3: CASSATSGTTNYGYTF
J: TRBJ1-5; V: TRBV29-1; length: 13; CDR3: CSVELSGNQPQHF
J: TRBJ2-4; V: TRBV7-8; length: 14; CDR3: CASSLAGRLNIQYF
J: TRBJ1-2; V: TRBV27; length: 14; CDR3: CASSLGQGTYGYTF
J: TRBJ1-1; V: TRBV12-3/TRBV12-4; length: 12; CDR3: CASSSRVSEAFF
J: TRBJ2-7; V: TRBV15; length: 15; CDR3: CATSNRRVGFYEQYF
J: TRBJ2-7; V: TRBV4-1; length: 17; CDR3: CASSLDKLTARLYEQYF
J: TRBJ2-5; V: TRBV6-2/TRBV6-3; length: 13; CDR3: CASSPALGETQYF
J: TRBJ2-6; V: TRBV19; length: 15; CDR3: CASSPGTSGANVLTF
J: TRBJ1-1; V: TRBV20-1; length: 16; CDR3: CSASPPTGGMNTEAFF
J: TRBJ2-7; V: TRBV28; length: 15; CDR3: CASSFPGQASYEQYF